The entry that follows covers one T cell receptor beta chain sequence. These data originate in a study of blood T cell repertoires in COVID-19. Study background: Italy, Spain and the United States were the sources of the convalescent and acute COVID-19 samples. Sources were T cells, B-cell-depleted T cells, or PBMCs; the material itself was cDNA or gDNA.

Germline V CDR1 and CDR2: LNHDA, SQIVND (reference sequence). V was trimmed by 5 bases and J by 3 bases, leaving 11 bases between them. The CDR3 is made up of 13 amino acids. In the original workflow: Counts of nucleated cells, estimated from reference gene primer amplification, were obtained. This table comes from immunoSEQ multiplex PCR, and its TCRdb copy is limited to in-frame clones, with some not included. V, J and clone size are taken as reported in that table, and D and trimming were inferred from the DNA itself. This table holds under 95,000 clones, about 83% found once. The specimen was peripheral blood. The chain has TRBV19 and TRBJ2-7; tentative D call: TRBD2 (5 bases). The origin of this receptor is a man between 60 and 75 years old with acute or convalescent COVID-19. This CDR3 is CASSPRSGYEQYF. CDR3 DNA sequence: TGTGCCAGTAGTCCCAGGAGCGGCTACGAGCAGTACTTC.